This T cell receptor beta chain was sequenced in a study of blood T cell repertoires in COVID-19. Study-wide background: Acute and convalescent COVID-19 specimens originated in the United States, Italy and Spain. From T cells, B-cell-depleted T cells, or PBMCs came the material, which was cDNA or gDNA.

The V gene end was trimmed by 3 bases and the J gene end by 6 bases; junction bases not matched to a gene: 2. Per the germline V gene, CDR1 is KGHSH and CDR2 is LQKENI. This CDR3 is built from 13 residues. Original processing notes: Amplification with reference gene primers provided the estimates of nucleated cell counts. Libraries were prepared by immunoSEQ multiplex PCR; TCRdb keeps only in-frame clonotypes and omits some of them. Clonal size and the V and J genes are those of that table, whereas D and trimming came from the DNA. The sample records tens of thousands of clones, about 87% being singletons.

This TCR was sampled from a man of 80 years or more with acute or convalescent COVID-19. V and J are TRBV18 and TRBJ2-5; 9 bases line up with TRBD1. The sequenced material came from peripheral blood. CDR3 coding DNA: TGTGCCAGCTCACCGACAGGGGGGAAGACCCAGTACTTC. This translates into CASSPTGGKTQYF.